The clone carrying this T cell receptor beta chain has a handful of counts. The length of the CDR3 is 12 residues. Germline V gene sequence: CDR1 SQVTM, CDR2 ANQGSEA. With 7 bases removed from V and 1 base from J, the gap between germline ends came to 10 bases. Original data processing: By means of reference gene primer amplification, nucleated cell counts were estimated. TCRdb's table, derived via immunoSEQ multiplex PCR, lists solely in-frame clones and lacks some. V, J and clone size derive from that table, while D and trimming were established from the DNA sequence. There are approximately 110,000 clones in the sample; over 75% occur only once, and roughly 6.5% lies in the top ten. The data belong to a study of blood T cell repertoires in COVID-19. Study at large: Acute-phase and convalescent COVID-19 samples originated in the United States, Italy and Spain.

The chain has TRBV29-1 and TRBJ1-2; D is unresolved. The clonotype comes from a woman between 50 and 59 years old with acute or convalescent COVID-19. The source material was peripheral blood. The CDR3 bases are TGCAGCGCTGCACAGATTAACTATGGCTACACCTTC. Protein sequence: CSAAQINYGYTF.